The 15 T cell receptor beta chains below were found in one sample sequenced in a study of cytomegalovirus exposure and HLA in healthy donors (TCRdb year 2017). The library relied on the immunoSEQ multiplex PCR assay. For the multiplex PCR, a mixture combining 60 forward primers for TCR Vbeta segments and 13 reverse primers for TCR Jbeta segments was used. TCRdb re-hosts the immuneACCESS table, in-frame sequences only. Its copies lack some clones; in the studies checked, an unresolved V gene accounts for under half of them, and the cause for the rest is not known. This sample has roughly 100,000 clones in its table, and roughly 70% of those were observed once. The top ten clones comprise approximately 10% of the sample. Sequencing was done on a sample of PBMCs. These TCRs come from a middle-aged man in good health and CMV-seropositive.

A word on this clone: The junction departs from the called germline gene at one end, perhaps through a read error. The chain combines TRBV2 with TRBJ2-6, with TRBD2 as a possible D gene (6 bases). CDR1 and CDR2 (germline): SNHLY, FYNNEI. This CDR3 is 14 amino acids long. The CDR3 coding sequence is TGTGCCAGCCGTTGGGACTCTGGGGCCAACGCCCTGACTTTC. Its translation: CASRWDSGANALTF. The whole variable domain, filled in from reference TRBV2 and TRBJ2-6, reads EPEVTQTPSHQVTQMGQEVILRCVPISNHLYFYWYRQILGQKVEFLVSFYNNEISEKSEIFDDQFSVERPDGSNFTLKIRSTKLEDSAMYFCASRWDSGANALTFGAGSRLTVL.

This rearrangement joins TRBV5-1 to TRBJ2-5, with 7 bases aligning to TRBD1. This CDR3 has 16 residues. The germline V gene has CDR1 SGHRS and CDR2 YFSETQ. The junction had 13 bases not matched to a gene; V was cut back by 4 bases and J by 4 bases. CDR3 in amino acids: CASSPGTVLGVETQYF. The CDR3 bases are TGCGCCAGCAGCCCCGGGACAGTTCTGGGGGTAGAGACCCAGTACTTC.

The rearrangement joins TRBV29-1 to TRBJ2-6; possible D gene TRBD2, 5 bases. Trimming removed 4 bases from V and 0 bases from J, with 13 bases in between. Per the germline V gene, CDR1 is SQVTM and CDR2 is ANQGSEA. There are 16 residues in the CDR3. As DNA, the CDR3 is TGCAGCGTTGGCGGTAGCGCCGACTCTGGGGCCAACGTCCTGACTTTC. Translating it yields CSVGGSADSGANVLTF.

This clone was seen a handful of times. The chain carries TRBV6-1 and TRBJ2-7; 11 positions match TRBD1. CDR1 MNHNS and CDR2 SASEGT come from the germline V gene. V trimming: 10 bases; J trimming: 3 bases; junction bases outside the gene matches: 5. This CDR3 is 13 amino acids long. The chain's CDR3 is CATGQGANYEQYV. DNA of the CDR3: TGTGCCACCGGACAGGGGGCTAACTACGAGCAGTACGTC.

V gene TRBV5-4 combines with J gene TRBJ2-6, with TRBD2 as a possible D gene (6 bases). Germline CDR1 and CDR2: SGHNT and YYREEE (reference sequence). This CDR3 spans 19 amino acids. Deletions cut 4 bases from V and 2 bases from J, with 22 bases between. The CDR3 nucleotides read TGTGCCAGCAGCGGGCCCATGGGGGGAGGTTACGCTGGGGCCAACGTCCTGACTTTC. Protein: CASSGPMGGGYAGANVLTF.

The genes are TRBV5-1 and TRBJ2-3, with TRBD2 as a possible D gene (6 bases). Trimming cost V 7 bases and J 0 bases, with 12 bases left between them. Germline CDR1 reads SGHRS; CDR2 reads YFSETQ. This CDR3 is 14 amino acids long. CDR3 sequence: CASGTPDSTDTQYF. In DNA form, the CDR3 reads TGCGCCAGCGGGACTCCGGATAGCACAGATACGCAGTATTTT.

The chain recombines TRBV29-1 with TRBJ2-7, with 12 positions matching TRBD2. CDR1 is SQVTM, CDR2 ANQGSEA, per germline. V dropped 5 bases and J dropped 3; count of bases not matched to a gene: 2. CDR3 length: 13 residues. CDR3: CSVLTSGSYEQYF. Here the CDR3 DNA reads TGCAGCGTTCTGACTAGCGGGAGCTACGAGCAGTACTTC.

The gene calls are TRBV7-8 and TRBJ2-3; D remains ambiguous. Between the trimmed V and J ends, which lost 0 bases and 5 bases, there was a span of 6 bases. Looked up from germline, CDR1 is SGHVS and CDR2 is FQNEAQ. The CDR3 sequence is 13 residues long. The CDR3 loop reads CASSLASGDTQYF. CDR3 sequence (DNA): TGTGCCAGCAGCTTAGCCTCGGGAGATACGCAGTATTTT. The variable domain in full, completed from reference TRBV7-8 and TRBJ2-3, reads GAGVSQSPRYKVAKRGQDVALRCDPISGHVSLFWYQQALGQGPEFLTYFQNEAQLDKSGLPSDRFFAERPEGSVSTLKIQRTQQEDSAVYLCASSLASGDTQYFGPGTRLTVL.

The chain couples TRBV14 to TRBJ2-5; 12 positions agree with TRBD2. J gave up 4 bases and V 2 bases, and 2 bases lay outside the gene matches. CDR3 length: 15 amino acids. The V gene's germline CDR1 is SGHDN and CDR2 FVKESK. DNA for the CDR3: TGTGCCAGCAGCCAACTACTAGCGGGAGGAGAGACCCAGTACTTC. Protein: CASSQLLAGGETQYF.

The chain is built from TRBV28 and TRBJ1-3; D uncertain. The V end was cut by 5 bases, the J end by 0 bases, with 14 bases between. The CDR3 is made up of 16 amino acids. In germline, CDR1 is MDHEN, CDR2 SYDVKM. CDR3 DNA sequence: TGTGCCAGCAGTCGAATTCTGGGGAGCTCTGGAAACACCATATATTTT. This gives the protein CASSRILGSSGNTIYF.

CDR3 residues: CASSLVGSTHYEQYF. In DNA, the CDR3 is TGTGCCAGCAGCTTGGTGGGCTCCACCCACTACGAGCAGTACTTC. V is TRBV5-5 and J is TRBJ2-7; no clear D gene. The germline V gene has CDR1 SGHKS and CDR2 YYEKEE (reference sequence). This CDR3 has 15 residues. The germline V and J ends were trimmed by 0 bases and 3 bases, with 13 bases remaining between them.

The V and J genes are TRBV7-9 and TRBJ2-5, with a weak D call TRBD2 (5 bases). CDR1 and CDR2 from the germline V gene are SEHNR and FQNEAQ (reference sequence). The CDR3 is 12 amino acids. V was cut by 3 bases and J by 4 bases, with 6 bases left in between. The CDR3 nucleotides read TGTGCCAGCAGCTTCCGGGGAGAGACCCAGTACTTC. This gives the protein CASSFRGETQYF.

This clone showed up just once. The chain combines TRBV2 with TRBJ2-7; D unclear. The CDR3 has 14 amino acids. Between the trimmed V and J ends, which lost 3 bases and 1 base, there was a span of 10 bases. Germline CDR1 is SNHLY and CDR2 is FYNNEI. The CDR3 here is CASSDWANSYEQYF. The CDR3 coding sequence is TGTGCCAGCAGTGATTGGGCAAATTCCTACGAGCAGTACTTC.

The chain joins TRBV27 to TRBJ2-7; TRBD1 matches at 7 bases. V was pared by 5 bases and J by 6 bases, with 10 bases of the junction left unmatched. The CDR3 is made up of 14 amino acids. Germline CDR1 is MNHEY and CDR2 is SMNVEV (reference sequence). The CDR3 reads CASSTTTGFGEQYF. CDR3 coding DNA: TGTGCCAGCAGTACCACGACAGGGTTCGGCGAGCAGTACTTC.

The J gene is TRBJ2-7, the V gene TRBV7-2, with a tentative D call TRBD2 (6 bases). CDR1 is SGHTA and CDR2 is FQGNSA in the germline V gene. Trimming pared 3 bases from V and 4 bases from J, leaving 13 bases between. CDR3 length: 14 amino acids. Here the CDR3 reads CASSFAAGSYEQYF. Written as DNA, the CDR3 is TGTGCCAGCAGCTTCGCCGCGGGGAGTTACGAGCAGTACTTC. The full variable domain, with the rest looked up from reference TRBV7-2 and TRBJ2-7, is GAGVSQSPSNKVTEKGKDVELRCDPISGHTALYWYRQSLGQGLEFLIYFQGNSAPDKSGLPSDRFSAERTGGSVSTLTIQRTQQEDSAVYLCASSFAAGSYEQYFGPGTRLTVT.